These T cell receptor beta chains were read from a single sample in a study of CD8 T cells in ankylosing spondylitis. TCRdb re-derived calls from the 5' RACE reads in MiXCR, one entry per CDR3 protein. The sample contains about 250,000 distinct CDR3 sequences, more than 9% of which appear only once. The sample consisted of blood, either unsorted or a sorted T cell fraction (not recorded which). The receptors derive from a male donor with ankylosing spondylitis or in good health (not recorded which). Both conserved end residues are part of each CDR3. The order of the fields is V gene, clone size, D gene, J gene, CDR3 protein, CDR3 DNA. D genes are given only for firm matches. Where a row states a size, it is once, few, many or the class of an expanded clone; other rows omit it.

TRBV29-1,many,NA,TRBJ1-1,CSVAGTIGDTEAFF,TGCAGCGTGGCCGGGACAATCGGTGACACTGAAGCTTTCTTT
TRBV13,NA,NA,TRBJ2-3,CASSAPGQGPDTQYF,TGTGCCAGCAGCGCTCCGGGACAAGGTCCAGATACGCAGTATTTT
TRBV12-3/TRBV12-4,many,NA,TRBJ2-3,CASSLRIVASDTQYF,TGTGCCAGCAGTCTCCGAATAGTAGCGTCAGATACGCAGTATTTT
TRBV20-1,many,NA,TRBJ2-5,CSARTGSETQYF,TGCAGTGCTAGAACAGGGTCAGAGACCCAGTACTTC
TRBV7-2,many,TRBD2,TRBJ2-3,CASSSGTSGRSTDTQYF,TGTGCCAGCAGCTCCGGGACTAGCGGGAGAAGCACAGATACGCAGTATTTT
TRBV4-1,many,NA,TRBJ2-1,CASSQDPGKQFF,TGCGCCAGCAGCCAAGATCCAGGGAAGCAGTTCTTC
TRBV12-3/TRBV12-4,NA,NA,TRBJ1-2,CASSPFRAGVGGYTF,TGTGCCAGCAGTCCCTTTCGGGCAGGGGTGGGTGGCTACACCTTC
TRBV29-1,many,NA,TRBJ1-2,CSVEVTPNYGYTF,TGCAGCGTTGAGGTGACACCCAACTATGGCTACACCTTC
TRBV15,many,TRBD2,TRBJ2-7,CATSRDVAGVSEQYF,TGTGCCACCAGCAGAGACGTAGCGGGAGTTTCCGAGCAGTACTTC
TRBV20-1,many,NA,TRBJ2-2,CSARDWGTNTGELFF,TGCAGTGCTAGAGATTGGGGCACGAACACCGGGGAGCTGTTTTTT
TRBV7-9,few,NA,TRBJ2-5,CASSPRGSANMQETQYF,TGTGCCAGCAGCCCCCGGGGGTCAGCCAATATGCAAGAGACCCAGTACTTC
TRBV10-3,many,NA,TRBJ2-1,CAIRKSADSYNEQFF,TGTGCCATCAGGAAAAGCGCGGACTCCTACAATGAGCAGTTCTTC
TRBV7-6,NA,TRBD1,TRBJ2-3,CASRFGTGGRDTQYF,TGTGCCAGCAGGTTTGGGACAGGGGGTAGAGATACGCAGTATTTT
TRBV13,many,NA,TRBJ2-1,CASSRGQLNEQFF,TGTGCCAGCAGCCGCGGACAGCTCAATGAGCAGTTCTTC
TRBV20-1,many,NA,TRBJ2-3,CSATPGSGRDTQYF,TGCAGTGCAACCCCAGGGTCCGGCAGGGATACGCAGTATTTT
TRBV12-3/TRBV12-4,many,NA,TRBJ1-2,CASRGGNYGYTF,TGTGCCAGCAGGGGGGGAAACTATGGCTACACCTTC
TRBV5-1,many,NA,TRBJ2-1,CASKLAHAYNEQFF,TGCGCCAGCAAATTAGCGCATGCCTACAATGAGCAGTTCTTC
TRBV30,NA,NA,TRBJ1-4,CAWSDRAGNAGEKLFF,TGTGCCTGGAGCGACCGGGCGGGGAATGCGGGAGAAAAACTGTTTTTT
TRBV11-1,few,NA,TRBJ2-5,CASSSSSPTGTEARETQYF,TGTGCCAGCAGCTCATCCTCTCCCACAGGGACGGAGGCCAGGGAGACCCAGTACTTC
TRBV5-1,medium-sized,NA,TRBJ2-2,CASSLVLAGTGELFF,TGCGCCAGCAGCTTGGTACTAGCAGGAACCGGGGAGCTGTTTTTT
TRBV20-1,many,TRBD1,TRBJ2-5,CSAGKQGADEETQYF,TGCAGTGCTGGAAAACAGGGGGCTGATGAAGAGACCCAGTACTTC
TRBV7-2,many,NA,TRBJ2-2,CASSLQVPQNTGELFF,TGTGCCAGCAGCTTACAGGTCCCACAGAACACCGGGGAGCTGTTTTTT
TRBV7-9,NA,NA,TRBJ2-7,CASSLSQGYEQYF,TGTGCCAGCAGCTTATCACAGGGCTACGAGCAGTACTTC
TRBV20-1,many,TRBD1,TRBJ2-7,CSAGYRTGVTYEQYF,TGCAGTGCCGGATACCGCACAGGGGTCACCTACGAGCAGTACTTC
TRBV5-1,many,TRBD1,TRBJ2-2,CASSFRTGSAGELFF,TGCGCCAGCAGCTTCCGGACAGGGAGCGCCGGGGAGCTGTTTTTT
TRBV9,many,TRBD1,TRBJ2-3,CASSARTGGSDTQYF,TGTGCCAGCAGCGCCAGGACAGGTGGTTCGGATACGCAGTATTTT
TRBV5-1,many,NA,TRBJ2-7,CASSLDYEQYF,TGCGCCAGCAGCTTGGACTACGAGCAGTACTTC
TRBV12-3/TRBV12-4,NA,TRBD1,TRBJ1-1,CASSLWDRGGAEAFF,TGTGCCAGCAGTTTATGGGACAGGGGTGGGGCTGAAGCTTTCTTT
TRBV3-1,many,NA,TRBJ2-1,CASSQAAPHQFF,TGTGCCAGCAGCCAAGCGGCCCCGCATCAGTTCTTC
TRBV7-9,NA,NA,TRBJ2-2,CASSFSSPGTGELFF,TGTGCCAGCAGCTTCTCAAGTCCAGGGACCGGGGAGCTGTTTTTT
TRBV10-2,many,TRBD2,TRBJ2-4,CASSDLPGGRGNIQYF,TGCGCCAGCAGTGATCTCCCCGGCGGGAGGGGAAACATTCAGTACTTC
TRBV12-3/TRBV12-4,many,NA,TRBJ1-1,CASSLGGALGAFF,TGTGCCAGCTCACTTGGGGGGGCGCTTGGAGCTTTCTTT
TRBV7-2,many,NA,TRBJ2-5,CASSPRVLETQYF,TGTGCCAGCAGCCCCAGGGTTTTAGAGACCCAGTACTTC
TRBV29-1,many,NA,TRBJ1-1,CSVLFGREGIGTEAFF,TGCAGCGTTTTATTTGGGCGCGAGGGGATAGGGACTGAAGCTTTCTTT
TRBV7-9,NA,TRBD1,TRBJ1-1,CASSFPGQANTEAFF,TGTGCCAGCAGCTTCCCAGGACAGGCGAACACTGAAGCTTTCTTT
TRBV5-1,many,TRBD2,TRBJ2-1,CASSPGLAGDHEQFF,TGCGCCAGCAGCCCGGGACTAGCGGGAGATCATGAGCAGTTCTTC
TRBV15,few,TRBD1,TRBJ2-5,CATCRGTEETQYF,TGTGCCACCTGCAGGGGGACCGAAGAGACCCAGTACTTC
TRBV5-1,many,TRBD1,TRBJ2-3,CASRPGTGTDTQYF,TGCGCCAGCAGGCCCGGGACAGGCACAGATACGCAGTATTTT
TRBV1,NA,NA,TRBJ2-1,CTSSLDTSVHNEQFF,TGTACCAGCAGCCTCGACACTAGCGTACACAATGAGCAGTTCTTC
TRBV4-2,many,NA,TRBJ2-1,CASSQEPRRQDEQFF,TGTGCCAGCAGCCAAGAACCCAGGCGCCAGGATGAGCAGTTCTTC
TRBV7-9,NA,NA,TRBJ2-7,CASSPMHSYEQYF,TGTGCCAGCAGCCCAATGCACTCCTACGAGCAGTACTTC
TRBV20-1,many,NA,TRBJ2-3,CSARGGSGARGTDTQYF,TGCAGTGCTAGAGGGGGGTCGGGAGCGCGGGGCACAGATACGCAGTATTTT